One sample yielded the 2 T cell receptor beta chains listed below, sequenced in a study of cytomegalovirus exposure and HLA in healthy donors. PCR primers comprised 60 Vbeta and 13 Jbeta primers. Data came from immunoSEQ multiplex PCR; TCRdb stores just in-frame clones and leaves some out. This sample has about 97,000 clones; 75% to 90% occur once, and the top ten carry 3% to 4%. Sequencing used PBMCs. These receptors were obtained from a man aged 25-40 years in good health and CMV-seronegative.

The chain couples TRBV9 to TRBJ2-7; D is perhaps TRBD2 (6 bases). CDR3 length equals 14 residues. Germline assignment: CDR1 SGDLS and CDR2 YYNGEE. Trimming took off 3 bases at V and 3 bases at J, with 13 bases between the two ends. The CDR3 bases are TGTGCCAGCAGCGAGACTAGTTTGTTCTACGAGCAGTACTTC. Translation gives CASSETSLFYEQYF.

This rearrangement joins TRBV30 to TRBJ1-3, with 7 bases fitting TRBD1. V was pared by 4 bases and J by 4 bases, with 7 bases of the junction left unmatched. CDR3 size: 14 residues. In germline, CDR1 is GTSNPN, CDR2 SVGIG (reference sequence). The CDR3 DNA follows: TGTGCCTGGATTTCCGGGACAGCCGGAAACACCATATATTTT. Protein: CAWISGTAGNTIYF.